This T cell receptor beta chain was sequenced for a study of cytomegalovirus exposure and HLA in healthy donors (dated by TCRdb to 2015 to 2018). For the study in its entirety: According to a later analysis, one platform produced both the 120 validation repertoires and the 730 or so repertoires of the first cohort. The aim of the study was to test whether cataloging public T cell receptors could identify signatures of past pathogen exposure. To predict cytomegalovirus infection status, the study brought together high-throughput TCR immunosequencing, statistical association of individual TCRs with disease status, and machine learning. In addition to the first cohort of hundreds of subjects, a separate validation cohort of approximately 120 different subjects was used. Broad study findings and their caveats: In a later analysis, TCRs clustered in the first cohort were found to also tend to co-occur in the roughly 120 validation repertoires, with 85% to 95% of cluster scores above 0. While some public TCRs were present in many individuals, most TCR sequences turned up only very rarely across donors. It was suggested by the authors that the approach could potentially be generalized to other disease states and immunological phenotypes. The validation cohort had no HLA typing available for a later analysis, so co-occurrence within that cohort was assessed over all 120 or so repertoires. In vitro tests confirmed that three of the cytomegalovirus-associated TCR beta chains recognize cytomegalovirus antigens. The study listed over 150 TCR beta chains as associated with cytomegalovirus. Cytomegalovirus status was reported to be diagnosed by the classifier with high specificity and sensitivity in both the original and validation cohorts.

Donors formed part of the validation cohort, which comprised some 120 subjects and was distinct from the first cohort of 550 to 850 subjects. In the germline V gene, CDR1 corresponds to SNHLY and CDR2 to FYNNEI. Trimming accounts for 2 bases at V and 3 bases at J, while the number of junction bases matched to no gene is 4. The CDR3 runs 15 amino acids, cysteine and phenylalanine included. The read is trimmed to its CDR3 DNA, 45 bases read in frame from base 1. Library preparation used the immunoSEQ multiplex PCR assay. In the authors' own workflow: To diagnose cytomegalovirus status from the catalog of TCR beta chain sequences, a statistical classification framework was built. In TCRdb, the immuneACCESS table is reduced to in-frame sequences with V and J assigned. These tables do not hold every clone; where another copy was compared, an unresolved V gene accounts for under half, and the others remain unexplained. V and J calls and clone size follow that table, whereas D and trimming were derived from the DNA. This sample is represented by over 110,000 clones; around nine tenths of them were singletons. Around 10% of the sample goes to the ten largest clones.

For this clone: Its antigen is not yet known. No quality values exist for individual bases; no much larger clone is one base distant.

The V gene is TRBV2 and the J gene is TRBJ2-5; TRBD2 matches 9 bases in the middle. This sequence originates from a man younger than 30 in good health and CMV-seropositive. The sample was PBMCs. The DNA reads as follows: TGTGCCAGCAGTGAATGGCTAGCGGGGAAAGAGACCCAGTACTTC. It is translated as CASSEWLAGKETQYF.